The 12 T cell receptor beta chains below were found in one sample sequenced in a study of cytomegalovirus exposure and HLA in healthy donors. The table came from immunoSEQ multiplex PCR; TCRdb's copy has only in-frame clones and leaves some out. The sample consists of approximately 270,000 clones, roughly 87% of them appearing once. Sequences were obtained from PBMCs. Receptors were obtained from a man between 18 and 29 years old in good health and CMV-seropositive.

The rearrangement links TRBV5-1 to TRBJ1-4, with 7 bases that match TRBD1. Germline CDR1 is SGHRS and CDR2 is YFSETQ. The V gene end was trimmed by 4 bases and the J gene end by 2 bases; junction bases not matched to a gene: 2. This CDR3 spans 14 amino acids. The CDR3 DNA is TGCGCCAGCAGCCTGACAGGGACTAATGAAAAACTGTTTTTT. This codes for CASSLTGTNEKLFF.

The chain combines TRBV27 with TRBJ2-7, with D maybe TRBD2 (5 bases). V lost 2 bases and J 5 bases, leaving 10 bases between the germline ends. The CDR3 has 13 amino acids. The germline gives CDR1 MNHEY, CDR2 SMNVEV (reference sequence). CDR3 bases: TGTGCCAGCAGTTTACAGTCCGGGAACGAGCAGTACTTC. It yields the protein CASSLQSGNEQYF.

The chain recombines TRBV5-1 with TRBJ1-1; no clear D gene. Germline-derived CDR1 and CDR2 are SGHRS and YFSETQ. Trimming pared 3 bases from V and 1 base from J, leaving 13 bases between. The CDR3 has 15 residues. CDR3: CASSSLVTGNTEAFF. The CDR3 bases are TGCGCCAGCAGCTCCCTCGTGACGGGGAACACTGAAGCTTTCTTT.

The gene calls are TRBV18 and TRBJ2-5, with D unresolved. CDR3 length: 13 residues. Trimming shortened V by 3 bases and J by 5 bases, and 10 bases separated the two germline ends. Germline V gives CDR1 KGHSH, CDR2 LQKENI. Here the CDR3 reads CASSPSDGETQYF. CDR3 sequence (DNA): TGTGCCAGCTCACCTAGTGATGGGGAGACCCAGTACTTC.

This chain connects TRBV5-1 to TRBJ2-1; 10 bases match TRBD2. J lost 5 bases, V lost 4 bases, and 9 bases had no gene match. The CDR3 consists of 16 residues. In germline, CDR1 is SGHRS, CDR2 YFSETQ. The CDR3 here is CASSPHTSGTNNEQFF. In DNA, the CDR3 is TGCGCCAGCAGCCCGCACACTAGCGGGACGAACAATGAGCAGTTCTTC.

The chain uses TRBV6-4 and TRBJ2-3, with a weak D call TRBD2 (5 bases). Between the trimmed V and J ends, which lost 0 bases and 2 bases, there was a span of 12 bases. Germline loops: CDR1 MRHNA, CDR2 SNTAGT. The CDR3 runs 16 residues. In DNA form, the CDR3 reads TGTGCCAGCAGTGACTCGATGCTAGCAGACACAGATACGCAGTATTTT. Protein product: CASSDSMLADTDTQYF.

This clone was detected once. This sequence joins TRBV2 and TRBJ1-1, with no clear D. The CDR3 sequence is 13 residues long. The V gene lost 0 bases and the J gene lost 10 bases, with 12 bases spanning the gap. Germline V gene sequence: CDR1 SNHLY, CDR2 FYNNEI. Here the CDR3 DNA reads TGTGCCAGCAGTGAAGCTACACGAGTTAGAGCTTTCTTT. Translated, it gives CASSEATRVRAFF.

The J gene is TRBJ2-3, the V gene TRBV30; D might be TRBD1 or TRBD2, each matching 5 bases. The CDR3 loop spans 13 amino acids. Germline V CDR1 and CDR2: GTSNPN, SVGIG (reference sequence). The germline V and J ends were trimmed by 4 bases and 6 bases, with 14 bases remaining between them. The CDR3: CAWNRVRDDTQYF. DNA of the CDR3: TGTGCCTGGAATCGTGTCCGGGACGATACGCAGTATTTT.

The chain links TRBV11-2 to TRBJ2-1, with D unresolved. V dropped 7 bases and J dropped 0 bases, with 16 bases sitting between them. The CDR3 spans 16 residues. Germline V CDR1 and CDR2: SGHAT, FQNNGV. DNA for the CDR3: TGTGCCAGCACCCGGCAGAAGACGAGCTCCTACAATGAGCAGTTCTTC. Amino acid sequence: CASTRQKTSSYNEQFF.

The J gene is TRBJ2-1, the V gene TRBV19, with 7 bases identical to TRBD2. CDR1 and CDR2 from the germline V gene are LNHDA and SQIVND (reference sequence). With V trimmed by 3 bases and J by 5 bases, 10 bases remained unmatched. The CDR3 sequence is 16 residues long. As DNA, the CDR3 is TGTGCCAGTAGTATCCGCGGGAGAGAAGCGAACAATGAGCAGTTCTTC. This sequence encodes CASSIRGREANNEQFF.

The rearrangement joins TRBV6-1 to TRBJ2-1; unclear D gene. V lost 3 bases to trimming and J lost 8 bases, with 8 bases between them. Germline-derived CDR1 and CDR2 are MNHNS and SASEGT. There are 12 residues in the CDR3. The CDR3 loop is CASSERRDEQFF. CDR3 coding DNA: TGTGCCAGCAGTGAGAGAAGGGATGAGCAGTTCTTC.

The rearrangement uses TRBV7-8 and TRBJ2-1; 9 bases line up with TRBD2. With V trimmed by 4 bases and J by 2 bases, 9 bases remained unmatched. The germline V gene has CDR1 SGHVS and CDR2 FQNEAQ. This CDR3 comprises 17 residues. The CDR3 DNA is TGTGCCAGCAGCTCCGGTGTAGCGGGAGACCCCTACAATGAGCAGTTCTTC. Translation: CASSSGVAGDPYNEQFF.